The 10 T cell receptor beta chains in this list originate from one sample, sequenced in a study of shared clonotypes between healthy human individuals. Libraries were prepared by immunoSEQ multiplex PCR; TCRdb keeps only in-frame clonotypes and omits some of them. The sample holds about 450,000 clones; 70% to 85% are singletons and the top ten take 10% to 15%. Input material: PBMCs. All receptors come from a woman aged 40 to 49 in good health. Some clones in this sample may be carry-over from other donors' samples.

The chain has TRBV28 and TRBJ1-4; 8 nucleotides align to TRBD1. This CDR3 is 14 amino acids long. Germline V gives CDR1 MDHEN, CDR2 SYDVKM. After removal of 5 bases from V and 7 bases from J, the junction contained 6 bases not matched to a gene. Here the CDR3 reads CASSEQGEGEKLFF. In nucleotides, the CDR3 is TGTGCCAGCAGTGAACAGGGGGAGGGTGAAAAACTGTTTTTT. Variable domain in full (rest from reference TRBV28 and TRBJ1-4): DVKVTQSSRYLVKRTGEKVFLECVQDMDHENMFWYRQDPGLGLRLIYFSYDVKMKEKGDIPEGYSVSREKKERFSLILESASTNQTSMYLCASSEQGEGEKLFFGSGTQLSVL.

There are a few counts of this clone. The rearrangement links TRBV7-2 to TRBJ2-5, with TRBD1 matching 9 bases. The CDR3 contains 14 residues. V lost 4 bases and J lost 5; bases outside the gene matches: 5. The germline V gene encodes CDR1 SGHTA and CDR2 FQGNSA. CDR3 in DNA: TGTGCCAGCAGCTCCATCACAGGGGGCGAGACCCAGTACTTC. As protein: CASSSITGGETQYF.

The CDR3 DNA is TGCAGCGCGTCCCCGGGACTCAACTCAGATACGCAGTATTTT. It encodes CSASPGLNSDTQYF. The J gene is TRBJ2-3, the V gene TRBV29-1; D may be TRBD2 (6 bases). Trimming removed 7 bases at V and 4 bases at J, with 18 bases between. Per germline, CDR1 SQVTM and CDR2 ANQGSEA. CDR3 length equals 14 residues.

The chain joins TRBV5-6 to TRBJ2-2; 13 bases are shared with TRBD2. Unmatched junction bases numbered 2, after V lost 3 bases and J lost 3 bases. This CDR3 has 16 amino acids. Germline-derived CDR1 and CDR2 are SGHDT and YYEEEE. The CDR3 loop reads CASSSGLAGYTGELFF. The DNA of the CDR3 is TGTGCCAGCAGCTCGGGACTAGCGGGATACACCGGGGAGCTGTTTTTT.

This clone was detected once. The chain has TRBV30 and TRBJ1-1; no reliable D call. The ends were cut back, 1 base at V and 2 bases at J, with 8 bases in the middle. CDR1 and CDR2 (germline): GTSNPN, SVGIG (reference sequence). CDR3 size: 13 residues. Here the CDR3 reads CAWSDGSNTEAFF. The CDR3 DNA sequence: TGTGCCTGGAGTGATGGGAGTAACACTGAAGCTTTCTTT.

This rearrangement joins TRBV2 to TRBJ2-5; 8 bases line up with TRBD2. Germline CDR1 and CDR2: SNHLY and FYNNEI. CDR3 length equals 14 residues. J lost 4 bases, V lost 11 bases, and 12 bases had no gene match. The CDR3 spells CAGSSGFLLETQYF. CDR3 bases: TGTGCCGGGTCTAGCGGGTTTCTTCTAGAGACCCAGTACTTC.

In DNA, the CDR3 is TGTGCCAGCAGTGAATTCGGGCTAGCCGGCGAGCAGTACTTC. This translates into CASSEFGLAGEQYF. V and J are TRBV25-1 and TRBJ2-7; perhaps TRBD2 as D (5 bases). The CDR3 covers 14 residues. Germline V gene lookup returns CDR1 MGHDK and CDR2 SYGVNS. V dropped 1 base and J dropped 6 bases, with 13 bases sitting between them.

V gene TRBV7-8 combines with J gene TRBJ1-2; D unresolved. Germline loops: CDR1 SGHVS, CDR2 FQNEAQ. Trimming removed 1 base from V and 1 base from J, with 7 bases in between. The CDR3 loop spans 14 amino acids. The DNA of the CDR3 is TGTGCCAGCAGCTTAGAGGAGGGTAACTATGGCTACACCTTC. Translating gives CASSLEEGNYGYTF. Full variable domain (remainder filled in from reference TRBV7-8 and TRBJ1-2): GAGVSQSPRYKVAKRGQDVALRCDPISGHVSLFWYQQALGQGPEFLTYFQNEAQLDKSGLPSDRFFAERPEGSVSTLKIQRTQQEDSAVYLCASSLEEGNYGYTFGSGTRLTVV.

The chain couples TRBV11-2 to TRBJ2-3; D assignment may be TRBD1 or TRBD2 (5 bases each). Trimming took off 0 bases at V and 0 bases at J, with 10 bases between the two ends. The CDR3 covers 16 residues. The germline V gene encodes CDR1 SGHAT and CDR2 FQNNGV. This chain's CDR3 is CASSLDRDPSTDTQYF. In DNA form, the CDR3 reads TGTGCCAGCAGCTTAGACCGGGACCCTAGCACAGATACGCAGTATTTT.

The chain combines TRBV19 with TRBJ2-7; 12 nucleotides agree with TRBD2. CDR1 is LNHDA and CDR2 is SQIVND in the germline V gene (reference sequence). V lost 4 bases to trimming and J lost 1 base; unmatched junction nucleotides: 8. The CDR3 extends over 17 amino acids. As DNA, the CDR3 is TGTGCCAGTAGTAGACCGAAGACTAGCGGGGGTTCCTACGAGCAGTACTTC. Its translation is CASSRPKTSGGSYEQYF. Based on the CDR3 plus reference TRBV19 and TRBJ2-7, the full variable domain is DGGITQSPKYLFRKEGQNVTLSCEQNLNHDAMYWYRQDPGQGLRLIYYSQIVNDFQKGDIAEGYSVSREKKESFPLTVTSAQKNPTAFYLCASSRPKTSGGSYEQYFGPGTRLTVT.